This T cell receptor (beta chain) was identified in a study of beta chain features in type 1 diabetes. The germline V gene encodes CDR1 SGHRS and CDR2 YFSETQ. The V end was cut by 2 bases, the J end by 5 bases, with 17 bases between. This CDR3 spans 15 amino acids. A remark on this clone: Its target is not known.

Expressed TCRB transcripts were sequenced after all isolated RNA was converted to cDNA. TCRdb keeps only in-frame clones here, not all; method: immunoSEQ multiplex PCR. The sample shows about 620,000 clones, around 16% of them seen only once. The study's findings and limits: Naive, central memory and Treg TCRB repertoires appeared more alike in patients than in healthy donors. Significant though moderate, a shortening of TCRB CDR3s appeared in all four CD4+ subsets of Type 1 diabetes patients.

Sorting produced populations that all topped 95% purity. This chain joins TRBV5-1 and TRBJ2-7, with D tentatively TRBD1 (5 bases). The receptor was isolated from a man between 18 and 35 years old in good health. The sample comprised naive CD4+ T cells from blood. This CDR3 is CASSFGARQRNEQYF. The CDR3 DNA is TGCGCCAGCAGCTTTGGGGCGCGGCAACGGAACGAGCAGTACTTC. The whole variable domain, remainder taken from reference TRBV5-1 and TRBJ2-7, is KAGVTQTPRYLIKTRGQQVTLSCSPISGHRSVSWYQQTPGQGLQFLFEYFSETQRNKGNFPGRFSGRQFSNSRSEMNVSTLELGDSALYLCASSFGARQRNEQYFGPGTRLTVT.